The entry below describes one TCR beta chain. Its target is unknown. The record originates from a study of siplizumab effects on memory and regulatory T cells. Germline CDR1 SGHNT, CDR2 YYREEE (reference sequence). This CDR3 spans 16 amino acids. Trimming stripped 0 bases from V and 3 bases from J, with 15 bases between. Kept together in coculture, the mixed lymphocyte reaction cells spent 6 days at 37°C. The protocol was immunoSEQ multiplex PCR, while the TCRdb copy is restricted to in-frame clones and leaves out a portion. The table has approximately 14,000 clones, roughly 40% seen once. The rearrangement uses TRBV5-4 and TRBJ1-1; D gene uncertain. The source material was CFSE-low (dividing) CD4+ T cells sorted from an allogeneic mixed lymphocyte reaction. The sequence was collected from a human donor in good health; the cells came from an allogeneic mixed lymphocyte reaction. Some clones in this sample may be carry-over from other donors' samples. The CDR3 loop is CASSLGWAKPYTEAFF. The CDR3 nucleotides read TGTGCCAGCAGCTTGGGGTGGGCGAAGCCCTACACTGAAGCTTTCTTT.